The 27 T cell receptor beta chains given below trace back to one sample, sequenced in a study of cytomegalovirus exposure and HLA in healthy donors. PCR was performed using 60 Vbeta and 13 Jbeta primers. The repertoire was sequenced with immunoSEQ multiplex PCR; TCRdb's copy has only in-frame clones and lacks some. The table has 100,000 to 150,000 clones, about 76% seen once. The sequenced sample was PBMCs. The origin of the receptors is a man between 18 and 29 years old in good health and CMV-seronegative.

The V gene is TRBV14, the J gene TRBJ2-7; 10 positions match TRBD1. J gave up 4 bases and V 4 bases, and 10 bases lay outside the gene matches. The CDR3 covers 16 residues. The germline CDR1 and CDR2 sequences are SGHDN and FVKESK. The CDR3 protein is CASSPHLTGGRYEQYF. Here the CDR3 DNA reads TGTGCCAGCAGCCCGCACCTGACAGGGGGCCGTTACGAGCAGTACTTC.

The chain uses TRBV7-8 and TRBJ1-6; D perhaps matches TRBD1 (5 bases). Germline CDR1 reads SGHVS; CDR2 reads FQNEAQ. The CDR3 is 16 residues long. V lost 4 bases and J 4 bases, leaving 14 bases between the germline ends. The CDR3 DNA reads TGTGCCAGCAGCTCCCCTCGACAGACGTATAATTCACCCCTCCACTTT. Its translation: CASSSPRQTYNSPLHF. Complete variable domain (other parts from reference TRBV7-8 and TRBJ1-6): GAGVSQSPRYKVAKRGQDVALRCDPISGHVSLFWYQQALGQGPEFLTYFQNEAQLDKSGLPSDRFFAERPEGSVSTLKIQRTQQEDSAVYLCASSSPRQTYNSPLHFGNGTRLTVT.

This chain connects TRBV4-3 to TRBJ1-2; TRBD1 agrees at 8 bases. Germline V gene sequence: CDR1 LGHNA, CDR2 YSLEER. The CDR3 is made up of 14 amino acids. V dropped 2 bases and J dropped 4; count of bases not matched to a gene: 3. CDR3 amino acids: CASSQRDRTYGYTF. Written as DNA, the CDR3 is TGCGCCAGCAGCCAACGGGACAGGACCTATGGCTACACCTTC.

The V gene is TRBV30, the J gene TRBJ1-1; the D gene is possibly TRBD1 (5 bases). Germline V gene sequence: CDR1 GTSNPN, CDR2 SVGIG (reference sequence). V lost 3 bases and J lost 1, with 12 bases in between. The CDR3 runs to 14 residues. The CDR3 sequence: CAWSPSGQNTEAFF. DNA for the CDR3: TGTGCCTGGAGCCCCTCAGGACAGAACACTGAAGCTTTCTTT.

This chain joins TRBV9 and TRBJ1-2; 7 bases match TRBD1. The trim removed 3 bases at V and 4 bases at J, leaving 12 bases unmatched. Germline V gene sequence: CDR1 SGDLS, CDR2 YYNGEE. This CDR3 has 16 amino acids. Written as DNA, the CDR3 is TGTGCCAGCAGCGGACCATCCGGGACAGCGACCTATGGCTACACCTTC. As protein: CASSGPSGTATYGYTF.

The chain has TRBV6-5 and TRBJ2-5; 11 bases fit TRBD2. The J call may not be correct, given that the DNA end is closer to TRBJ2-7. This CDR3 has 13 amino acids. Germline V CDR1 and CDR2: MNHEY, SVGAGI. Here the CDR3 DNA reads TGTGCCAGCAGTGGGACTAGCGGCTACGAGCAGTACTTC. Its protein product is CASSGTSGYEQYF.

This clone showed up just a few times. The chain carries TRBV5-6 and TRBJ2-7; tentative D call: TRBD1 (7 bases). Germline CDR1 is SGHDT and CDR2 is YYEEEE. CDR3 size: 14 residues. V was trimmed by 2 bases and J by 1 base, leaving 10 bases between them. The CDR3, as DNA: TGTGCCAGCAGCTTCGGGGGACAGTCCTACGAGCAGTACTTC. Encoded protein: CASSFGGQSYEQYF.

This clone has just a few counts. The chain combines TRBV29-1 with TRBJ2-1; tentative D call: TRBD1 (7 bases). Germline V gene data show CDR1 as SQVTM and CDR2 as ANQGSEA. V was cut by 4 bases and J by 2 bases, with 12 bases left in between. The CDR3 covers 14 residues. CDR3 nucleotides: TGCAGCGTTGTGGCGGGACAGACCTACAATGAGCAGTTCTTC. Translated, it gives CSVVAGQTYNEQFF.

This chain joins TRBV5-6 and TRBJ1-5; TRBD1 might be the D (6 bases). This CDR3 comprises 14 residues. With 1 base removed from V and 6 bases from J, the gap between germline ends came to 11 bases. Germline V gene data show CDR1 as SGHDT and CDR2 as YYEEEE. CDR3 DNA: TGTGCCAGCAGCTTGTCAGGGGTGGGTCAGCCCCAGCATTTT. It yields the protein CASSLSGVGQPQHF.

The chain joins TRBV27 to TRBJ2-1; 8 bases fit TRBD1. J lost 0 bases, V lost 5 bases, and 3 bases had no gene match. There are 15 residues in the CDR3. Germline CDR1 is MNHEY and CDR2 is SMNVEV (reference sequence). The CDR3 DNA is TGTGCCAGCAGTCCCGGGACAGGCTCCTACAATGAGCAGTTCTTC. This gives the protein CASSPGTGSYNEQFF.

Only a few counts were recorded for this clone. The rearrangement joins TRBV6-5 to TRBJ2-7; 11 bases are a match to TRBD1. V was pared by 5 bases and J by 3 bases, with 6 bases of the junction left unmatched. The CDR3 extends over 15 amino acids. The V gene's germline CDR1 is MNHEY and CDR2 SVGAGI. The CDR3 here is CASSRSGTGGYEQYF. DNA for the CDR3: TGTGCCAGCAGTCGCTCCGGGACAGGGGGCTACGAGCAGTACTTC.

This chain joins TRBV6-5 and TRBJ1-5, with a tentative D call TRBD1 (6 bases). This CDR3 is 15 amino acids long. V lost 6 bases to trimming and J lost 2 bases, with 14 bases between them. Germline assignment: CDR1 MNHEY and CDR2 SVGAGI. CDR3 coding DNA: TGTGCCAGCAGCCCAGGACAGTTCGGCAATCAGCCCCAGCATTTT. Its protein is CASSPGQFGNQPQHF.

V is TRBV7-2 and J is TRBJ2-7; 7 bases are a match to TRBD2. This CDR3 contains 15 residues. CDR1 SGHTA and CDR2 FQGNSA come from the germline V gene. Unmatched junction bases numbered 5, after V lost 3 bases and J lost 0 bases. CDR3 sequence reads: CASSFLGRSSYEQYF. The CDR3 region has the DNA TGTGCCAGCAGCTTTCTCGGGAGGTCCTCCTACGAGCAGTACTTC.

The chain combines TRBV5-1 with TRBJ1-5; D is unclear. This CDR3 region has 14 residues. Germline CDR1 SGHRS, CDR2 YFSETQ. The V and J ends lost 1 base and 5 bases respectively, with 10 bases between them. The CDR3 DNA reads TGCGCCAGCAGCTTGTCTGACTTTGATCAGCCCCAGCATTTT. This encodes CASSLSDFDQPQHF. Complete variable domain (other parts from reference TRBV5-1 and TRBJ1-5): KAGVTQTPRYLIKTRGQQVTLSCSPISGHRSVSWYQQTPGQGLQFLFEYFSETQRNKGNFPGRFSGRQFSNSRSEMNVSTLELGDSALYLCASSLSDFDQPQHFGDGTRLSIL.

The CDR3 here is CASNSGLGYNEQFF. CDR3 nucleotide sequence: TGTGCCAGCAATTCCGGTCTAGGCTACAATGAGCAGTTCTTC. This chain connects TRBV7-2 to TRBJ2-1; D is ambiguous. The CDR3 totals 14 residues. V lost 7 bases and J 3 bases, leaving 13 bases between the germline ends. Per germline, CDR1 SGHTA and CDR2 FQGNSA.

The rearrangement joins TRBV5-1 to TRBJ1-6; TRBD1 matches 8 bases. V was pared by 4 bases and J by 8 bases, with 5 bases of the junction left unmatched. The CDR3 extends over 14 amino acids. Germline CDR1 and CDR2: SGHRS and YFSETQ. The CDR3 is CASSADRGYSPLHF. CDR3 coding DNA: TGCGCCAGCAGCGCTGACAGGGGTTATTCACCCCTCCACTTT.

The chain carries TRBV6-5 and TRBJ2-7, with unresolved D. V was cut by 7 bases and J by 3 bases, with 19 bases left in between. The CDR3 has 15 residues. Germline V lookup: CDR1 MNHEY, CDR2 SVGAGI. The CDR3: CASNPHRQANYEQYF. Written as DNA, the CDR3 is TGTGCCAGCAATCCCCACCGGCAGGCGAACTACGAGCAGTACTTC.

The chain carries TRBV10-1 and TRBJ2-2; D is perhaps TRBD2 (7 bases). V lost 3 bases, J lost 2 bases, and 13 bases lay in between. Germline CDR1 WNHNN, CDR2 SYGVQD (reference sequence). This CDR3 comprises 16 residues. In DNA form, the CDR3 reads TGCGCCAGCAGTGACTGGCGGGGGCAAAACACCGGGGAGCTGTTTTTT. Protein product: CASSDWRGQNTGELFF.

The V gene is TRBV19, the J gene TRBJ1-4, with unresolved D. The V gene lost 6 bases and the J gene lost 3 bases, with 11 bases spanning the gap. Per germline, CDR1 LNHDA and CDR2 SQIVND (reference sequence). There are 14 residues in the CDR3. As DNA, the CDR3 is TGTGCCAGTAGAGTTCTGGGCGCTAATGAAAAACTGTTTTTT. Protein product: CASRVLGANEKLFF.

CDR3 sequence: CASSVSGYIPQHF. The DNA for the CDR3 is TGTGCCAGCAGCGTATCAGGGTATATTCCCCAGCATTTT. The chain uses TRBV9 and TRBJ1-5, with D perhaps matching TRBD1 (5 bases). This CDR3 region has 13 residues. Germline V gene lookup returns CDR1 SGDLS and CDR2 YYNGEE. The V end lost 1 base, the J end lost 10 bases, and 12 bases lay between the germline ends.

This sequence joins TRBV7-9 and TRBJ2-1, with 8 bases matching TRBD2. Looked up from germline, CDR1 is SEHNR and CDR2 is FQNEAQ (reference sequence). Trimming removed 5 bases from V and 4 bases from J; junction bases left unmatched: 13. The CDR3 length is 17 residues. The CDR3 DNA sequence: TGTGCCAGCAGCCCAGTGAGGCGGGGGGACCGTTACAATGAGCAGTTCTTC. As protein: CASSPVRRGDRYNEQFF.

The chain links TRBV30 to TRBJ2-1; TRBD2 aligns across 15 bases. V trimming: 2 bases; J trimming: 4 bases; junction bases outside the gene matches: 3. The length of the CDR3 is 16 residues. Germline lookup yields CDR1 GTSNPN and CDR2 SVGIG (reference sequence). CDR3 sequence reads: CAWSRTSGGVYNEQFF. Written as DNA, the CDR3 is TGTGCCTGGAGTCGGACTAGCGGGGGGGTATACAATGAGCAGTTCTTC.

The chain carries TRBV19 and TRBJ1-5; TRBD1 agrees at 9 bases. With V trimmed by 9 bases and J by 5 bases, 11 bases remained unmatched. Looked up from germline, CDR1 is LNHDA and CDR2 is SQIVND (reference sequence). This CDR3 contains 15 residues. This CDR3 reads CASRLRDRVYQPQHF. DNA of the CDR3: TGTGCCAGCAGGCTCCGGGACAGGGTATATCAGCCCCAGCATTTT.

The chain links TRBV7-3 to TRBJ1-1; D is unclear. V was pared by 1 base and J by 2 bases, with 8 bases between. Germline CDR1 SGHTA, CDR2 FQGTGA. The CDR3 extends over 14 amino acids. The DNA of the CDR3 is TGTGCCAGCAGCTTAAGAGGGCAAAACACTGAAGCTTTCTTT. Protein sequence: CASSLRGQNTEAFF.

The genes are TRBV4-1 and TRBJ2-7; D gene unclear. The length of the CDR3 is 13 residues. Between the trimmed V and J ends, which lost 1 base and 3 bases, there was a span of 7 bases. CDR1 and CDR2 (germline): MGHRA, YSYEKL. The CDR3 DNA reads as TGCGCCAGCAGCCAAGTCGCCAGCTACGAGCAGTACTTC. Translation gives CASSQVASYEQYF.

CDR3 sequence: CASNRQVGGYEQYF. The CDR3 DNA is TGTGCCAGCAACCGACAGGTCGGAGGCTACGAGCAGTACTTC. The chain has TRBV6-6 and TRBJ2-7; a weak D match, TRBD1 (6 bases). Deletions cut 7 bases from V and 3 bases from J, with 16 bases between. The germline V gene has CDR1 MNHNY and CDR2 SVGAGI (reference sequence). This CDR3 spans 14 amino acids.

This clone was counted a few times. V is TRBV5-6 and J is TRBJ2-7; TRBD1 might be the D (5 bases). The ends were cut back, 2 bases at V and 5 bases at J, with 14 bases in the middle. The CDR3 spans 14 residues. Germline V gene lookup returns CDR1 SGHDT and CDR2 YYEEEE. CDR3 DNA: TGTGCCAGCAGCTTACGGACATTCTGGAACGAGCAGTACTTC. This codes for CASSLRTFWNEQYF.